This is a list of T cell receptor beta chains from one sample in a study of T cell repertoires in cytomegalovirus infection. Their antigen targets remain unknown. TCRdb redid the calling of the reads with MiXCR, one entry per CDR3 protein. The table includes 700,000 to 900,000 distinct CDR3 sequences, 25% to 30% detected once. The source material was cultured CD8+ T cells from PBMCs, sampled from culture after CMV antigen stimulation. These receptor sequences come from a human donor in good health (CMV status not recorded). Some clones in this sample may be carry-over from other donors' samples. CDR3s include the opening cysteine and the closing phenylalanine or tryptophan. A D gene is named only where the DNA matches it firmly. Expanded clones get a size class; other rows say once, few or many, or leave the size out.

CDR3 protein	CDR3 DNA	V gene	J gene	CDR3 length	clone size	D gene
CASTSRGLSGNEQFF	TGTGCCAGCACCTCCCGGGGACTATCAGGCAATGAGCAGTTCTTC	TRBV12-3/TRBV12-4	TRBJ2-1	15	many	TRBD2
CASSIEAANEQYF	TGTGCCAGTAGTATAGAGGCGGCCAACGAGCAGTACTTC	TRBV19	TRBJ2-7	13	-	-
CASSFSPSSTDTQYF	TGTGCCAGCAGCTTTTCACCGTCTAGCACAGATACGCAGTATTTT	TRBV11-2	TRBJ2-3	15	-	-
CASRDTQRSSYEQYF	TGCGCCAGCAGAGATACACAGCGGAGCTCCTACGAGCAGTACTTC	TRBV10-2	TRBJ2-7	15	-	-
CASSQWDRVNGELFF	TGCGCCAGCAGCCAATGGGACAGGGTTAACGGGGAGCTGTTTTTT	TRBV4-3	TRBJ2-2	15	few	TRBD1
CASSLAGAHEQFF	TGTGCCAGCAGCTTAGCCGGGGCCCATGAGCAGTTCTTC	TRBV7-6	TRBJ2-1	13	-	-
CASTGLAGGQETQYF	TGTGCCAGCACAGGACTAGCGGGGGGTCAAGAGACCCAGTACTTC	TRBV6-1	TRBJ2-5	15	many	TRBD2
CASSPDEAPSNTEAFF	TGTGCCAGCAGCCCGGACGAGGCCCCTTCGAACACTGAAGCTTTCTTT	TRBV5-8	TRBJ1-1	16	-	-
CASSVGRDQETQYF	TGTGCCAGCAGCGTTGGTCGGGACCAAGAGACCCAGTACTTC	TRBV7-9	TRBJ2-5	14	-	-
CSFGTGIGNQPQHF	TGCAGCTTCGGGACAGGGATCGGCAATCAGCCCCAGCATTTT	TRBV20-1	TRBJ1-5	14	once	TRBD1
CASSPVTSGGTLNEQFF	TGTGCCAGCAGCCCCGTTACTAGCGGGGGGACCCTGAATGAGCAGTTCTTC	TRBV7-6	TRBJ2-1	17	once	TRBD2
CASSHTYDRGGGAFF	TGTGCCAGCAGTCACACCTATGACAGGGGCGGCGGAGCTTTCTTT	TRBV27	TRBJ1-1	15	few	TRBD1
CASSFYPLNTEAFF	TGTGCCAGCAGTTTTTACCCCTTGAACACTGAAGCTTTCTTT	TRBV12-3/TRBV12-4	TRBJ1-1	14	many	-
CSARGQGWDTGELFF	TGCAGTGCCCGGGGACAGGGTTGGGACACCGGGGAGCTGTTTTTT	TRBV20-1	TRBJ2-2	15	-	TRBD1
CASSLGTGSHEQYF	TGTGCCAGCAGCTTGGGGACAGGGAGCCACGAGCAGTACTTC	TRBV27	TRBJ2-7	14	-	TRBD1
CASSLAGTGGGETQYF	TGTGCCAGCAGCTTAGCGGGAACAGGGGGTGGAGAGACCCAGTACTTC	TRBV7-6	TRBJ2-5	16	-	TRBD1
CASSSGMYQETQYF	TGTGCCAGCAGCTCCGGCATGTACCAAGAGACCCAGTACTTC	TRBV13	TRBJ2-5	14	-	-
CASSFRVLTF	TGTGCCAGCAGCTTTCGCGTCCTGACTTTC	TRBV7-9	TRBJ2-6	10	few	-
CAHRREGAYEQYF	TGTGCCCACCGCAGGGAGGGGGCATACGAGCAGTACTTC	TRBV7-9	TRBJ2-7	13	-	-
CASSKDRSNTGELFF	TGTGCCAGCAGCAAGGACAGGTCGAACACCGGGGAGCTGTTTTTT	TRBV13	TRBJ2-2	15	few	TRBD1
CASSRYPGQGYTGELFF	TGTGCCAGCAGTCGTTATCCGGGACAGGGGTACACCGGGGAGCTGTTTTTT	TRBV27	TRBJ2-2	17	-	TRBD1
CASSLGGLLEQFF	TGCGCCAGCAGCTTGGGGGGCTTACTTGAGCAGTTCTTC	TRBV5-1	TRBJ2-1	13	-	-
CASSLGEYRTGDYFEQFF	TGTGCCAGCAGTTTAGGGGAGTACAGGACAGGGGACTACTTTGAGCAGTTCTTC	TRBV7-9	TRBJ2-1	18	many	TRBD1
CASPGGLASTDTQYF	TGTGCCAGCCCTGGGGGACTAGCGAGCACAGATACGCAGTATTTT	TRBV2	TRBJ2-3	15	once	TRBD2
CASSPESGITGELFF	TGTGCCAGCAGTCCCGAGTCAGGGATCACCGGGGAGCTGTTTTTT	TRBV27	TRBJ2-2	15	few	-
CAISEELAGNTGELFF	TGTGCCATCAGTGAGGAGTTGGCAGGCAACACCGGGGAGCTGTTTTTT	TRBV10-3	TRBJ2-2	16	few	-
CASSQDHGNKRNNEQFF	TGCGCCAGCAGCCAAGATCATGGCAACAAAAGGAACAATGAGCAGTTCTTC	TRBV4-3	TRBJ2-1	17	-	-
CASSFDNYGGYTF	TGTGCCAGCAGCTTTGACAACTATGGAGGCTACACCTTC	TRBV7-9	TRBJ1-2	13	many	-
CASSLEVEYNEQFF	TGTGCCAGCAGCTTAGAGGTGGAGTACAATGAGCAGTTCTTC	TRBV7-2	TRBJ2-1	14	many	-
CASSSNQVPEAFF	TGTGCCAGCAGCTCAAACCAGGTCCCTGAAGCTTTCTTT	TRBV28	TRBJ1-1	13	-	-
CASSATGVYEQYF	TGTGCCAGCAGTGCGACAGGAGTATACGAGCAGTACTTC	TRBV6-1	TRBJ2-7	13	few	-
CASSPRITDAQYF	TGTGCCAGCAGTCCCCGAATCACAGATGCGCAGTATTTT	TRBV25-1	TRBJ2-3	13	-	-
CASNPLAGALSTDTQYF	TGTGCCAGCAACCCACTAGCGGGGGCTCTTAGCACAGATACGCAGTATTTT	TRBV27	TRBJ2-3	17	few	TRBD2
CATSFSQNSNTGELFF	TGTGCCACCAGTTTCTCCCAAAACTCGAACACCGGGGAGCTGTTTTTT	TRBV24-1	TRBJ2-2	16	-	-
CSVAGRGMNTEAFF	TGCAGCGTTGCCGGGAGGGGCATGAACACTGAAGCTTTCTTT	TRBV29-1	TRBJ1-1	14	-	-
CASSYAPGFSYNEQFF	TGTGCCAGCAGTTACGCCCCGGGGTTCTCCTACAATGAGCAGTTCTTC	TRBV6-2/TRBV6-3	TRBJ2-1	16	many	-
CASSENLIGQSYEQYF	TGTGCCAGCAGTGAAAACTTAATAGGACAGAGCTACGAGCAGTACTTC	TRBV6-1	TRBJ2-7	16	few	-
CASSYGSIAKNIQYF	TGTGCCAGCAGTTACGGGTCCATAGCCAAAAACATTCAGTACTTC	TRBV6-6	TRBJ2-4	15	few	-
CASSLLGGGAPNEQFF	TGTGCCAGCAGCTTACTCGGCGGGGGGGCCCCCAATGAGCAGTTCTTC	TRBV7-2	TRBJ2-1	16	many	TRBD2
CSAGNRGSQPQHF	TGCAGTGCCGGAAACAGGGGCAGTCAGCCCCAGCATTTT	TRBV20-1	TRBJ1-5	13	-	TRBD1
CASSLSMGHYEQFF	TGTGCCAGCAGTTTATCAATGGGGCACTATGAGCAGTTCTTC	TRBV27	TRBJ2-1	14	few	-
CASSQGVSEQFF	TGCGCCAGCAGCCAGGGTGTTTCTGAGCAGTTCTTC	TRBV4-1	TRBJ2-1	12	few	-
CASSLTYGLQETQYF	TGTGCCAGCAGCCTTACATACGGGCTCCAAGAGACCCAGTACTTC	TRBV7-2	TRBJ2-5	15	many	-
CASTLSGGVSYNEQFF	TGTGCCAGCACCCTTAGCGGGGGGGTATCCTACAATGAGCAGTTCTTC	TRBV12-3/TRBV12-4	TRBJ2-1	16	few	TRBD2
CASSLDRRGYGYTF	TGTGCCAGCAGCCTGGACAGGAGAGGGTATGGCTACACCTTC	TRBV7-8	TRBJ1-2	14	few	TRBD1
CASSLAVRVFSYNEQFF	TGTGCCAGCAGCTTGGCCGTTCGGGTATTCTCCTACAATGAGCAGTTCTTC	TRBV5-6	TRBJ2-1	17	few	-
CASSYSDSGENEQFF	TGTGCCAGCAGCTATTCGGACAGTGGAGAAAATGAGCAGTTCTTC	TRBV7-4	TRBJ2-1	15	few	-
CASSHQFF	TGTGCCAGCAGTCATCAATTCTTT	TRBV12-3/TRBV12-4	TRBJ1-1	8	-	-
CASSYMGWGTEAFF	TGTGCCAGCAGTTACATGGGATGGGGCACTGAAGCTTTCTTT	TRBV6-2/TRBV6-3	TRBJ1-1	14	few	-
CASGGRGAFF	TGTGCCAGCGGCGGTCGGGGAGCTTTCTTT	TRBV2	TRBJ1-1	10	-	-
CAVPSHTEHTGELFF	TGTGCCGTGCCGTCGCATACAGAGCACACCGGGGAGCTGTTTTTT	TRBV6-6	TRBJ2-2	15	few	-